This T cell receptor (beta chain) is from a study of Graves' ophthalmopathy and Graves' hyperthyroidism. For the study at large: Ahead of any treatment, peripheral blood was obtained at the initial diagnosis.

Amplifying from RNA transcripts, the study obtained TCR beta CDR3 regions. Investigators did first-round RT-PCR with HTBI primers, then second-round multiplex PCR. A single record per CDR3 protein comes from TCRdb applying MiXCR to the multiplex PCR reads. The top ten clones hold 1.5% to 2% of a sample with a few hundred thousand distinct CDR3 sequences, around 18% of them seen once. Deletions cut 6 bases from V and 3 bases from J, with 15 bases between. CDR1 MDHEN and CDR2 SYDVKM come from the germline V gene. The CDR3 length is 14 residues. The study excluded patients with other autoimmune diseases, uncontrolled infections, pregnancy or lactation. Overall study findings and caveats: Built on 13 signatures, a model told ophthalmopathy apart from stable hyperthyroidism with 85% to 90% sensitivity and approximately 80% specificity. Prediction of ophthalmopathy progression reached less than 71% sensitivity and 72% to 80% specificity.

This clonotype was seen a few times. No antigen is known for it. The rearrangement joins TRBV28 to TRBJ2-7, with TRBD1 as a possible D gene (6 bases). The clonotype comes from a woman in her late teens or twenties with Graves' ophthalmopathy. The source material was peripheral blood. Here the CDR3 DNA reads TGTGCCAGCAGACCAACAGGGCCCATCTACGAGCAGTACTTC. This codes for CASRPTGPIYEQYF.